This T cell receptor beta chain is from a study of monozygotic twins with inflammatory bowel disease. Per the germline V gene, CDR1 is LNHDA and CDR2 is SQIVND (reference sequence). The CDR3 runs 14 residues. After re-calling the 5' RACE reads, TCRdb lists one entry per CDR3 protein, DNA absent. The sample table sets out around 200,000 distinct CDR3 sequences. This TCR came from a human donor with ulcerative colitis or Crohn's disease, or a healthy co-twin of an affected twin (not recorded which). The V gene is TRBV19, the J gene TRBJ1-2; TCRdb outputs TRBD1, but without DNA this stays unchecked. Sequencing was carried out using blood. The chain's CDR3 is CASSAGTVNYGYTF.